The 11 T cell receptor beta chains listed next were all sequenced from one sample in a study of blood T cell repertoires in COVID-19. Libraries were prepared by immunoSEQ multiplex PCR; TCRdb keeps only in-frame clonotypes and omits some of them. The sample holds approximately 170,000 clones; approximately 87% are singletons and the top ten take about 4%. The sequencing input was peripheral blood. The origin of the receptors is a young man with active or convalescent COVID-19.

The chain uses TRBV6-5 and TRBJ1-1; D is unclear. V was trimmed by 8 bases and J by 3 bases, leaving 13 bases between them. The CDR3 spans 13 residues. Looked up from germline, CDR1 is MNHEY and CDR2 is SVGAGI. The CDR3 nucleotides are TGTGCCAGCTCGATGAGGGAGGACACTGAAGCTTTCTTT. Protein: CASSMREDTEAFF.

A few counts support this clone. The chain uses TRBV9 and TRBJ1-2; tentatively, D is TRBD1 (5 bases). CDR1 is SGDLS, CDR2 YYNGEE, per germline. The CDR3 consists of 15 residues. V was shortened by 3 bases and J by 5 bases, with 17 bases between the two germline ends. CDR3 sequence reads: CASSGDGRGGYGYTF. CDR3 nucleotides: TGTGCCAGCAGCGGAGACGGAAGGGGAGGGTATGGCTACACCTTC.

This rearrangement joins TRBV2 to TRBJ1-3; D is unclear. The CDR3 sequence is 14 residues long. The V gene lost 6 bases and the J gene lost 0 bases, with 9 bases spanning the gap. Germline V lookup: CDR1 SNHLY, CDR2 FYNNEI. This CDR3 is CASRVEHSGNTIYF. CDR3 nucleotides: TGTGCCAGCAGGGTGGAGCACTCTGGAAACACCATATATTTT.

This chain connects TRBV5-1 to TRBJ2-7; weak D call: TRBD2 (6 bases). The germline V and J ends were trimmed by 7 bases and 6 bases, with 17 bases remaining between them. CDR1 SGHRS and CDR2 YFSETQ come from the germline V gene. The CDR3 totals 13 residues. CDR3 amino acids: CASRSGERGEQYF. DNA of the CDR3: TGCGCCAGCCGCTCGGGGGAGAGGGGCGAGCAGTACTTC.

This clone has more than one count but fewer than ten. The V call is TRBV11-2, the J call TRBJ1-3; 7 nucleotides line up with TRBD1. There are 15 residues in the CDR3. Germline V gene lookup returns CDR1 SGHAT and CDR2 FQNNGV. Unmatched junction bases numbered 4, after V lost 5 bases and J lost 0 bases. The CDR3 region has the DNA TGTGCCAGCAGCCGACAGGGTAGCTCTGGAAACACCATATATTTT. It translates to CASSRQGSSGNTIYF.

This chain joins TRBV7-6 and TRBJ2-1; 8 bases map to TRBD2. The CDR3 sequence is 16 residues long. Trimming removed 1 base from V and 7 bases from J; junction bases left unmatched: 9. Germline CDR1 reads SGHVS; CDR2 reads FNYEAQ. The CDR3 loop reads CASSLDSVAGLNEQFF. CDR3 DNA: TGTGCCAGCAGCTTAGATAGTGTAGCGGGGCTGAATGAGCAGTTCTTC.

This clone was found a few times. V and J are TRBV28 and TRBJ1-1; tentatively, D is TRBD1 (6 bases). The V end was cut by 6 bases, the J end by 3 bases, with 17 bases between. Germline loops: CDR1 MDHEN, CDR2 SYDVKM. The CDR3 is made up of 15 amino acids. CDR3 coding DNA: TGTGCCAGCAGGACCCCGGGGAGGGGGGACACTGAAGCTTTCTTT. It yields the protein CASRTPGRGDTEAFF. The full variable domain, completed using reference TRBV28 and TRBJ1-1, is DVKVTQSSRYLVKRTGEKVFLECVQDMDHENMFWYRQDPGLGLRLIYFSYDVKMKEKGDIPEGYSVSREKKERFSLILESASTNQTSMYLCASRTPGRGDTEAFFGQGTRLTVV.

The chain joins TRBV2 to TRBJ2-2; D is unresolved. The CDR3 sequence is 13 residues long. Germline assignment: CDR1 SNHLY and CDR2 FYNNEI. V shed 6 bases and J shed 7 bases, with 12 bases lying between them. CDR3 sequence: CASRTGLIGELFF. The CDR3 DNA reads as TGTGCCAGCAGGACTGGTTTGATCGGGGAGCTGTTTTTT.

This rearrangement joins TRBV25-1 to TRBJ2-5, with 7 bases fitting TRBD2. The CDR3 loop spans 17 amino acids. V was clipped by 4 bases and J by 7 bases; unmatched bases: 18. Germline CDR1 is MGHDK and CDR2 is SYGVNS. The CDR3 coding sequence is TGTGCCAGCAGTGGGGGAGCGGGGCCCCAATCCGGGGGGACCCAGTACTTC. This codes for CASSGGAGPQSGGTQYF.

The rearrangement joins TRBV4-1 to TRBJ1-1; TRBD1 might be the D (5 bases). CDR1 and CDR2 from the germline V gene are MGHRA and YSYEKL. This CDR3 region has 16 residues. V was clipped by 4 bases and J by 4 bases, with 19 bases between them. The CDR3 DNA sequence: TGCGCCAGCAGCCTTCGGCAGGGAATTGGGGCCACTGAAGCTTTCTTT. Its protein is CASSLRQGIGATEAFF.

This clone was seen only a few times. The chain is built from TRBV5-8 and TRBJ2-3, with 12 bases matching TRBD2. The CDR3 extends over 15 amino acids. Trimming at V came to 4 bases and at J to 3 bases, leaving 3 bases not matched to a gene. Germline CDR1 and CDR2: SGHTS and YDEGEE. The DNA of the CDR3 is TGTGCCAGCAGCCCAGGGACTAGCGGGACAGATACGCAGTATTTT. Its translation: CASSPGTSGTDTQYF. The full variable domain, completed using reference TRBV5-8 and TRBJ2-3, is EAGVTQSPTHLIKTRGQQATLRCSPISGHTSVYWYQQALGLGLQFLLWYDEGEERNRGNFPPRFSGRQFPNYSSELNVNALELEDSALYLCASSPGTSGTDTQYFGPGTRLTVL.